A single sample gave rise to the 14 T cell receptor beta chains below, sequenced in a study of CD8 T cells in Susac syndrome. Reverse transcription of roughly 0.5 to 1 ug RNA was carried out with random hexamers. Using its own MiXCR run on the immunoSEQ multiplex PCR reads, TCRdb lists one record per CDR3 protein. The sample lists 150,000 to 200,000 distinct CDR3 sequences, roughly 94% seen once, with 0.085% to 0.095% in the top ten. The specimen was CD4+ T cells from PBMCs. These receptors all come from a human donor with multiple sclerosis.

The chain couples TRBV25-1 to TRBJ1-2; D may be TRBD1 (5 bases). Trimming took off 4 bases at V and 5 bases at J, with 11 bases between the two ends. This CDR3 has 13 residues. Germline values: CDR1 MGHDK, CDR2 SYGVNS. CDR3 residues: CASSVGGTYGYTF. The CDR3, as DNA: TGTGCCAGCAGTGTTGGGGGAACGTATGGCTACACCTTC.

The CDR3 nucleotides are TGTGCCAGCAGCCCCCAGGAGAGGGTAAAAGCTTTCTTT. Its protein is CASSPQERVKAFF. The chain uses TRBV27 and TRBJ1-1; no clear D. Per germline, CDR1 MNHEY and CDR2 SMNVEV (reference sequence). The germline V and J ends were trimmed by 6 bases and 9 bases, with 17 bases remaining between them. The CDR3 runs to 13 residues.

This chain joins TRBV7-3 and TRBJ2-2; 11 bases agree with TRBD2. Germline-derived CDR1 and CDR2 are SGHTA and FQGTGA. Losses at the gene ends were 5 bases for V and 5 bases for J; bases not matched to a gene: 4. This CDR3 spans 15 amino acids. In DNA form, the CDR3 reads TGTGCCAGCAGCACTAGCGGGAGAGGGACCGGGGAGCTGTTTTTT. Translated, it gives CASSTSGRGTGELFF.

This rearrangement joins TRBV3-1 to TRBJ1-1; D gene uncertain. Germline CDR1 and CDR2: LGHDT and YNNKEL (reference sequence). This CDR3 has 13 amino acids. The ends were cut back, 1 base at V and 4 bases at J, with 7 bases in the middle. CDR3 DNA sequence: TGTGCCAGCAGCCAAGTTGCGGGCACTGAAGCTTTCTTT. Encoded protein: CASSQVAGTEAFF.

J is TRBJ2-5 and V is TRBV5-6; no clear D gene. Germline lookup yields CDR1 SGHDT and CDR2 YYEEEE. The V and J ends lost 5 bases and 2 bases respectively, with 4 bases between them. The CDR3 runs 11 residues. CDR3 in amino acids: CASRKQETQYF. The CDR3 DNA reads as TGTGCCAGCAGAAAACAAGAGACCCAGTACTTC.

V gene TRBV20-1 combines with J gene TRBJ2-7, with TRBD1 matching over 7 bases. From germline, CDR1 is DFQATT and CDR2 SNEGSKA (reference sequence). The junction had 6 bases not matched to a gene; V was cut back by 0 bases and J by 4 bases. The CDR3 covers 14 residues. DNA of the CDR3: TGCAGTGCTAGAGATTTGTCGACAGGGTACGAGCAGTACTTC. Translated: CSARDLSTGYEQYF.

The chain joins TRBV28 to TRBJ2-7; D is unresolved. Trimming shortened V by 6 bases and J by 4 bases, and 10 bases separated the two germline ends. The CDR3 covers 12 residues. Per the germline V gene, CDR1 is MDHEN and CDR2 is SYDVKM. CDR3 residues: CASSLTHYEQYF. The CDR3 nucleotides are TGTGCCAGCAGCCTGACCCATTACGAGCAGTACTTC.

V is TRBV10-3 and J is TRBJ1-2; tentative D call: TRBD1 (5 bases). The CDR3 is made up of 13 amino acids. Trimming pared 7 bases from V and 4 bases from J, leaving 13 bases between. Looked up from germline, CDR1 is ENHRY and CDR2 is SYGVKD. In DNA, the CDR3 is TGTGCCATCACCTCGGGGGAAAGCTATGGCTACACCTTC. Translating it yields CAITSGESYGYTF.

As concerns this clonotype: The junction differs from germline at one of its ends, possibly a read error. The V gene is TRBV9, the J gene TRBJ2-2; no clear D. There are 14 residues in the CDR3. Germline loops: CDR1 SGDLS, CDR2 YYNGEE. The DNA of the CDR3 is TGTGCCAGCAGCCGGGCCTCGAACACCGTGGAGCTGTTTTTT. Translated: CASSRASNTVELFF.

The chain uses TRBV7-9 and TRBJ2-1; weak D call: TRBD2 (5 bases). The germline V gene encodes CDR1 SEHNR and CDR2 FQNEAQ (reference sequence). Trimming took 0 bases from V and 0 from J, leaving 15 bases between them. This CDR3 spans 18 amino acids. The CDR3 protein is CASSLALGGWSSYNEQFF. CDR3 DNA: TGTGCCAGCAGCTTAGCGCTAGGCGGGTGGAGCTCCTACAATGAGCAGTTCTTC. The full variable domain, in which reference TRBV7-9 and TRBJ2-1 provide the parts outside the CDR3, is DTGVSQNPRHKITKRGQNVTFRCDPISEHNRLYWYRQTLGQGPEFLTYFQNEAQLEKSRLLSDRFSAERPKGSFSTLEIQRTEQGDSAMYLCASSLALGGWSSYNEQFFGPGTRLTVL.

This chain links TRBV29-1 with TRBJ1-1, with 8 bases aligning to TRBD1. Germline trimming cut 2 bases from V and 6 bases from J; bases unmatched to any gene: 17. The CDR3 loop spans 17 amino acids. Germline assignment: CDR1 SQVTM and CDR2 ANQGSEA. CDR3 DNA: TGCAGCGTTGAATGGGTTAGGACAGGGCAGGTGGGGGCTGAAGCTTTCTTT. Protein product: CSVEWVRTGQVGAEAFF.

The chain combines TRBV28 with TRBJ1-1, with a possible D match to TRBD1 (5 bases). There are 12 residues in the CDR3. Germline V CDR1 and CDR2: MDHEN, SYDVKM. The V and J ends lost 0 bases and 9 bases respectively, with 8 bases between them. The CDR3 region is CASSLWQGKAFF. CDR3 DNA: TGTGCCAGCAGTTTATGGCAGGGAAAAGCTTTCTTT.

The chain employs TRBV15 and TRBJ2-1, with TRBD2 as a possible D gene (5 bases). The germline gives CDR1 LNHNV, CDR2 YYDKDF (reference sequence). This CDR3 is 14 amino acids long. V gave up 5 bases and J gave up 3 bases, with 11 bases separating them. The CDR3 DNA reads TGTGCCACCAGCGCCCACGAGGGCTACAATGAGCAGTTCTTC. Protein: CATSAHEGYNEQFF. Using reference TRBV15 and TRBJ2-1 for the parts outside the CDR3, the full variable domain is DAMVIQNPRYQVTQFGKPVTLSCSQTLNHNVMYWYQQKSSQAPKLLFHYYDKDFNNEADTPDNFQSRRPNTSFCFLDIRSPGLGDTAMYLCATSAHEGYNEQFFGPGTRLTVL.

The chain is built from TRBV7-9 and TRBJ1-2; D gene uncertain. The CDR3 has 13 amino acids. Germline V lookup: CDR1 SEHNR, CDR2 FQNEAQ (reference sequence). V lost 5 bases and J lost 14, with 21 bases in between. CDR3 region: CASSRGEGSHTTF. The CDR3 DNA reads TGTGCCAGCAGCCGTGGTGAGGGTTCCCACACTACCTTC.